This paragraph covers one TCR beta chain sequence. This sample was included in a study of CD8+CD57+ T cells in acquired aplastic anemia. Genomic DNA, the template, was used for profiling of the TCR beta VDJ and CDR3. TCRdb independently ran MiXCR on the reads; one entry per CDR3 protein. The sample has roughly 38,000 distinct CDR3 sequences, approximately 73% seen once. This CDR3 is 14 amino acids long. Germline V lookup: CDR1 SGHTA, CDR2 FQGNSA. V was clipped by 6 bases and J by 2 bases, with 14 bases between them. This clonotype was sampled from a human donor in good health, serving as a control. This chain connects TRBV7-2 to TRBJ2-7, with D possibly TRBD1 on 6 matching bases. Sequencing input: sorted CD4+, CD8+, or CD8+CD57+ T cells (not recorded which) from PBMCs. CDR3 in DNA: TGTGCCAGCAGTAACAACAGGGTTGCCTACGAGCAGTACTTC. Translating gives CASSNNRVAYEQYF.